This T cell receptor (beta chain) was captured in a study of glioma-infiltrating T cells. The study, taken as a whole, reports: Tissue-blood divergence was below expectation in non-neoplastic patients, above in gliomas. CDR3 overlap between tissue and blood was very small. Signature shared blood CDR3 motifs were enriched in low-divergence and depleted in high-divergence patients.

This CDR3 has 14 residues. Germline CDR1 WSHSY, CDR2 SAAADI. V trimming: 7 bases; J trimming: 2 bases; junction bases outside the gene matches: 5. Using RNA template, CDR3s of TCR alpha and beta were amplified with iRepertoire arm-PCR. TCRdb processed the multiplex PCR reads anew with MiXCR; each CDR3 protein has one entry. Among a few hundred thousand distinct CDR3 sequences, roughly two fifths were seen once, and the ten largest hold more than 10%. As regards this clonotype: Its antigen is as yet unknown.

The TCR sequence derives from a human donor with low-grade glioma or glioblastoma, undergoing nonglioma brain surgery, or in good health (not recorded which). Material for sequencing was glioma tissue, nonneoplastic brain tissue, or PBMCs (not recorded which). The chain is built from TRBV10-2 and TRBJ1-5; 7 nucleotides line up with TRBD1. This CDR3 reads CASTRDSRNQPQHF. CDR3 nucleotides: TGCGCCAGCACCCGGGACAGTCGCAATCAGCCCCAGCATTTT.